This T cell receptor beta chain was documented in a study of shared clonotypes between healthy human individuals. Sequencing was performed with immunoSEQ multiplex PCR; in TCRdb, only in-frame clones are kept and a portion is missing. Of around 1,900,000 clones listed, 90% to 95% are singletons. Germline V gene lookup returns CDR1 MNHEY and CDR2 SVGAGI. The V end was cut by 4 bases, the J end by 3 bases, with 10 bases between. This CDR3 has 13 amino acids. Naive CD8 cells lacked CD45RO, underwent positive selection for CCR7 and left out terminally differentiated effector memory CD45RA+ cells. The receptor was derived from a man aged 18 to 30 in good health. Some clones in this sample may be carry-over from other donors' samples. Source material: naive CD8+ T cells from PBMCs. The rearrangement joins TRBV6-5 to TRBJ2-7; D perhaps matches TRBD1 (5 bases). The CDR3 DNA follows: TGTGCCAGCAGTTCCACAGGATACTACGAGCAGTACTTC. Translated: CASSSTGYYEQYF.